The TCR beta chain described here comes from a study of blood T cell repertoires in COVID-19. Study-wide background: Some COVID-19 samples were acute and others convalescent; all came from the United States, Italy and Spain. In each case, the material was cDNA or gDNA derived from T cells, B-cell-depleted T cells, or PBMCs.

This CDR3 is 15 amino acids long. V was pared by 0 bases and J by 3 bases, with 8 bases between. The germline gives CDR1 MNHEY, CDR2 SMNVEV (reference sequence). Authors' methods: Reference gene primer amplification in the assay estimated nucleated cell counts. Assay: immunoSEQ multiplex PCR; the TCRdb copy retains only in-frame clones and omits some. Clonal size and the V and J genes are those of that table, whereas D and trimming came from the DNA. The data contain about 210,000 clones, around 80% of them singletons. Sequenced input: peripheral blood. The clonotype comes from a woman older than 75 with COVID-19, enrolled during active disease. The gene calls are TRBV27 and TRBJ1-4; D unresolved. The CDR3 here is CASSLSRSANEKLFF. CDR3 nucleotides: TGTGCCAGCAGTTTATCACGGTCGGCTAATGAAAAACTGTTTTTT.